Each of the 13 T cell receptor beta chains below was sequenced from the same sample in a study of blood T cell repertoires in COVID-19. Sequencing used immunoSEQ multiplex PCR; TCRdb keeps in-frame clones, though not all of them. The repertoire holds 200,000 to 250,000 clones, with around 87% as singletons. The sequenced material came from peripheral blood. These receptors originate from a woman aged 25 to 39 who had recovered from COVID-19.

The genes are TRBV5-1 and TRBJ1-4; tentative D call: TRBD1 (6 bases). CDR3 length: 15 amino acids. Trimming took off 0 bases at V and 5 bases at J, with 11 bases between the two ends. Looked up from germline, CDR1 is SGHRS and CDR2 is YFSETQ. The CDR3 DNA reads TGCGCCAGCAGCTTGGCCGCAGGGGTAAATGAAAAACTGTTTTTT. Its translation is CASSLAAGVNEKLFF.

The gene calls are TRBV6-5 and TRBJ2-5; no clear D gene. V was trimmed by 8 bases and J by 0 bases, leaving 16 bases between them. CDR3 size: 15 residues. Germline V gene lookup returns CDR1 MNHEY and CDR2 SVGAGI. Here the CDR3 DNA reads TGTGCCAGCTCCGTGGCTTCATTGTACCAAGAGACCCAGTACTTC. Translating gives CASSVASLYQETQYF.

The rearrangement uses TRBV2 and TRBJ2-7; D gene ambiguous. This CDR3 is 13 amino acids long. Per the germline V gene, CDR1 is SNHLY and CDR2 is FYNNEI. V was clipped by 3 bases and J by 4 bases, with 10 bases between them. The CDR3 DNA sequence: TGTGCCAGCAGTGACAGGCTTGGGTACGAGCAGTACTTC. This translates into CASSDRLGYEQYF.

J is TRBJ2-2 and V is TRBV5-4; TRBD2 aligns across 7 bases. The CDR3 has 17 amino acids. V shed 0 bases and J 1 base; nucleotides not matched to a gene: 6. Germline V gives CDR1 SGHNT, CDR2 YYREEE (reference sequence). The CDR3 sequence is CASSLGLAVGNTGELFF. The DNA for the CDR3 is TGTGCCAGCAGCTTGGGTCTAGCGGTGGGGAACACCGGGGAGCTGTTTTTT.

J is TRBJ2-1 and V is TRBV7-2; tentative D call: TRBD2 (6 bases). Trimming stripped 6 bases from V and 6 bases from J, with 15 bases between. Germline CDR1 is SGHTA and CDR2 is FQGNSA. This CDR3 contains 14 residues. CDR3 residues: CASRGGGAANEQFF. The CDR3 nucleotides read TGTGCCAGCAGGGGGGGTGGGGCGGCCAATGAGCAGTTCTTC.

This clone was seen once. J is TRBJ2-1 and V is TRBV6-4; no clear D gene. The V and J ends lost 0 bases and 9 bases respectively, with 12 bases between them. The CDR3 is 14 residues long. Germline loops: CDR1 MRHNA, CDR2 SNTAGT. The DNA of the CDR3 is TGTGCCAGCAGTGACTCTAACGAGGCTGGTGAGCAGTTCTTC. The encoded protein is CASSDSNEAGEQFF.

The chain couples TRBV7-8 to TRBJ2-2, with TRBD1 identical over 7 bases. The CDR3 is made up of 16 amino acids. With 0 bases clipped from V and 2 bases from J, the junction kept 3 bases outside the gene matches. Germline V lookup: CDR1 SGHVS, CDR2 FQNEAQ. CDR3 in amino acids: CASSLALGGNTGELFF. CDR3 bases: TGTGCCAGCAGCTTAGCGCTAGGGGGCAACACCGGGGAGCTGTTTTTT.

The chain has TRBV7-8 and TRBJ1-2, with 7 positions matching TRBD1. V lost 1 base, J lost 6 bases, and 8 bases stayed unmatched. Germline lookup yields CDR1 SGHVS and CDR2 FQNEAQ. The CDR3 runs to 15 residues. The CDR3 reads CASSLVRQGRDGYTF. Here the CDR3 DNA reads TGTGCCAGCAGCTTAGTTAGACAGGGCCGGGATGGCTACACCTTC.

The chain is built from TRBV9 and TRBJ2-3; perhaps TRBD1 as D (6 bases). The CDR3 runs 13 residues. Germline CDR1 SGDLS, CDR2 YYNGEE. Trimming removed 6 bases at V and 5 bases at J, with 13 bases between. The CDR3 here is CASNTGNEDTQYF. CDR3 bases: TGTGCCAGCAATACAGGGAATGAAGATACGCAGTATTTT.

CDR3 residues: CASNNPGQGAYGYTF. The DNA of the CDR3 is TGTGCCAGCAACAATCCGGGACAGGGGGCATATGGCTACACCTTC. This chain uses TRBV6-5 with TRBJ1-2; 12 bases match TRBD1. The germline V gene encodes CDR1 MNHEY and CDR2 SVGAGI. Trimming at V came to 7 bases and at J to 5 bases, leaving 8 bases not matched to a gene. The CDR3 covers 15 residues.

The chain joins TRBV5-4 to TRBJ1-2; D is unclear. Trimming left V 4 bases short and J 3 bases short, with 10 bases between. Germline-derived CDR1 and CDR2 are SGHNT and YYREEE (reference sequence). This CDR3 contains 13 residues. The chain's CDR3 is CASSASRDYGYTF. Here the CDR3 DNA reads TGTGCCAGCAGCGCTTCCCGGGACTATGGCTACACCTTC.

This CDR3 is CASSEAKGLAGPRELFF. The DNA for the CDR3 is TGTGCCAGCAGTGAAGCCAAGGGACTAGCGGGGCCCCGGGAGCTGTTTTTT. The chain joins TRBV2 to TRBJ2-2; TRBD2 matches 13 bases. The length of the CDR3 is 17 residues. The ends lost 0 bases at V and 9 bases at J; junction bases unmatched: 7. Germline CDR1 is SNHLY and CDR2 is FYNNEI.

V usage is TRBV10-3 and J usage is TRBJ1-2; tentative D call: TRBD1 (6 bases). CDR3 length: 13 amino acids. V was pared by 2 bases and J by 2 bases, with 6 bases between. Germline CDR1 reads ENHRY; CDR2 reads SYGVKD. CDR3 region: CAISEDRNYGYTF. In DNA form, the CDR3 reads TGTGCCATCAGTGAGGACAGGAACTATGGCTACACCTTC.